Each of the 25 T cell receptor beta chains below was sequenced from the same sample in a study of T cell responses to AZD1222 COVID-19 vaccine. Clones were sequenced by immunoSEQ multiplex PCR, and TCRdb holds only the in-frame ones, with some missing. The sample shows about 180,000 clones, about 93% of them seen only once. The source was peripheral blood, collected 28 days after the second dose of the MenACWY control vaccine. These receptor sequences come from an adult who received the MenACWY meningococcal vaccine as a control.

This clone was counted only a few times. The J gene is TRBJ1-1, the V gene TRBV19; a possible D gene is TRBD1 (5 bases). Trimming cost V 10 bases and J 0 bases, with 12 bases left between them. The V gene's germline CDR1 is LNHDA and CDR2 SQIVND (reference sequence). The CDR3 runs 13 residues. As DNA, the CDR3 is TGTGCCATCTCATCCAGGGTGAACACTGAAGCTTTCTTT. Residues: CAISSRVNTEAFF.

This CDR3 reads CASGEGPQETQYF. CDR3 bases: TGCGCCAGCGGCGAGGGGCCCCAAGAGACCCAGTACTTC. The chain couples TRBV5-1 to TRBJ2-5; D may correspond to TRBD1 or TRBD2 (5 bases each). The length of the CDR3 is 13 residues. Trimming shortened V by 7 bases and J by 1 base, and 11 bases separated the two germline ends. Germline V gives CDR1 SGHRS, CDR2 YFSETQ.

The chain uses TRBV30 and TRBJ1-6; D may be TRBD1 (6 bases). The ends were cut back, 4 bases at V and 8 bases at J, with 15 bases in the middle. Germline V lookup: CDR1 GTSNPN, CDR2 SVGIG (reference sequence). This CDR3 comprises 14 residues. This CDR3 is CAWMSGGKDSPLHF. The CDR3 DNA is TGTGCCTGGATGTCGGGGGGCAAGGATTCACCCCTCCACTTT.

With regard to this clone: This sample includes further DNA sequences coding for the same CDR3. The V call is TRBV29-1, the J call TRBJ2-5, with D unresolved. CDR3 length: 12 residues. Germline loops: CDR1 SQVTM, CDR2 ANQGSEA. Deletions cut 6 bases from V and 4 bases from J, with 12 bases between. Written as DNA, the CDR3 is TGCAGCGTCGCGCCCACCCCAGAGACCCAGTACTTC. It is translated as CSVAPTPETQYF. The entire variable domain, with the rest obtained from reference TRBV29-1 and TRBJ2-5, is as follows: SAVISQKPSRDICQRGTSLTIQCQVDSQVTMMFWYRQQPGQSLTLIATANQGSEATYESGFVIDKFPISRPNLTFSTLTVSNMSPEDSSIYLCSVAPTPETQYFGPGTRLLVL.

The sample holds one count of this clone. This sequence joins TRBV14 and TRBJ1-1, with D hard to call. The V end lost 4 bases, the J end lost 1 base, and 7 bases lay between the germline ends. Germline assignment: CDR1 SGHDN and CDR2 FVKESK. This CDR3 has 13 amino acids. Here the CDR3 DNA reads TGTGCCAGCAGCCCCTACAGGAACACTGAAGCTTTCTTT. It encodes CASSPYRNTEAFF.

This clone was seen a handful of times. The chain links TRBV10-2 to TRBJ2-7; 10 positions match TRBD1. Germline CDR1 and CDR2: WSHSY and SAAADI. This CDR3 has 15 amino acids. V shed 4 bases, J shed 4 bases, and the junction held 7 bases outside the gene matches. The CDR3 sequence is CASSVDRGTFYEQYF. The CDR3 nucleotides read TGCGCCAGCAGTGTGGACAGGGGGACCTTTTACGAGCAGTACTTC.

The table lists this clone with a few counts. The chain recombines TRBV7-6 with TRBJ2-7, with unresolved D. Trimming removed 1 base from V and 2 bases from J, with 9 bases in between. Germline loops: CDR1 SGHVS, CDR2 FNYEAQ. The CDR3 is 14 residues long. The CDR3 here is CASSLGGSPYEQYF. The CDR3 region has the DNA TGTGCCAGCAGCTTAGGGGGATCTCCCTACGAGCAGTACTTC.

This clone showed up just a few times. The chain recombines TRBV14 with TRBJ2-1, with D tentatively TRBD2 (7 bases). Germline values: CDR1 SGHDN, CDR2 FVKESK. This CDR3 is built from 16 residues. V shed 7 bases and J shed 2 bases, with 18 bases lying between them. CDR3 region: CASKEGGRRTYNEQFF. The CDR3 DNA follows: TGTGCCAGCAAGGAGGGGGGGCGTAGGACCTACAATGAGCAGTTCTTC. Combining the CDR3 with reference TRBV14 and TRBJ2-1 gives the whole variable domain EAGVTQFPSHSVIEKGQTVTLRCDPISGHDNLYWYRRVMGKEIKFLLHFVKESKQDESGMPNNRFLAERTGGTYSTLKVQPAELEDSGVYFCASKEGGRRTYNEQFFGPGTRLTVL.

This sequence joins TRBV29-1 and TRBJ1-1; 7 nucleotides match TRBD1. The CDR3 runs to 14 residues. The germline V gene encodes CDR1 SQVTM and CDR2 ANQGSEA. V shed 6 bases and J 6 bases; nucleotides not matched to a gene: 13. In DNA, the CDR3 is TGCAGCGTCCATCCAGGGGGGCGAGCAGCTGAAGCTTTCTTT. Protein product: CSVHPGGRAAEAFF.

This clone was counted a single time. The chain couples TRBV28 to TRBJ1-6, with TRBD1 identical over 8 bases. The CDR3 sequence is 15 residues long. Germline CDR1 and CDR2: MDHEN and SYDVKM. V dropped 5 bases and J dropped 7; count of bases not matched to a gene: 7. The DNA of the CDR3 is TGTGCCAGCAGTCCACCGGACAGGGCGAATTCACCCCTCCACTTT. Encoded protein: CASSPPDRANSPLHF.

The V call is TRBV6-1, the J call TRBJ2-2; TRBD1 agrees at 8 bases. The CDR3 loop spans 15 amino acids. Germline CDR1 MNHNS, CDR2 SASEGT. The J segment lost 5 bases and the V segment lost 2 bases, leaving 4 bases of the junction unmatched. CDR3 DNA: TGTGCCAGCAGTGAACAGGGGGCTGGGACCGGGGAGCTGTTTTTT. Protein: CASSEQGAGTGELFF.

The V call is TRBV6-1, the J call TRBJ2-1; D is unclear. The CDR3 covers 17 residues. From germline, CDR1 is MNHNS and CDR2 SASEGT. V lost 0 bases and J 0 bases, leaving 12 bases between the germline ends. The CDR3 DNA follows: TGTGCCAGCAGTGAAGCCCGCGTCCTTTTCTCCTACAATGAGCAGTTCTTC. Translating it yields CASSEARVLFSYNEQFF.

The V call is TRBV3-1 (or the pseudogene TRBV3-2), the J call TRBJ1-2; D unclear. Germline V CDR1 and CDR2: LGHDT, YNNKEL (reference sequence). CDR3 size: 14 residues. Trimming took 4 bases from V and 0 from J, leaving 9 bases between them. CDR3 amino acids: CASSPQATNYGYTF. The CDR3 DNA follows: TGTGCCAGCAGCCCCCAAGCAACTAACTATGGCTACACCTTC.

The chain links TRBV28 to TRBJ2-5; perhaps TRBD1 as D (7 bases). The germline V and J ends were trimmed by 3 bases and 7 bases, with 15 bases remaining between them. The V gene's germline CDR1 is MDHEN and CDR2 SYDVKM. The CDR3 runs 14 residues. DNA of the CDR3: TGTGCCAGCAGTTTTAGGGCAGGGGGAGGGACCCAGTACTTC. It codes for CASSFRAGGGTQYF.

The rearrangement joins TRBV7-9 to TRBJ1-4; 9 nucleotides align to TRBD1. The V and J ends lost 4 bases and 8 bases, in that order; junction bases with no gene match: 17. The CDR3 has 18 amino acids. CDR1 is SEHNR and CDR2 is FQNEAQ in the germline V gene (reference sequence). The CDR3 region has the DNA TGTGCCAGCAGCTCCATCATGCACATGGGACAGGGCGGCGAAAAACTGTTTTTT. Its protein product is CASSSIMHMGQGGEKLFF.

The chain recombines TRBV18 with TRBJ2-4; 11 bases are a match to TRBD2. The CDR3 runs 19 residues. V was pared by 0 bases and J by 0 bases, with 7 bases of the junction left unmatched. Germline values: CDR1 KGHSH, CDR2 LQKENI. The CDR3 DNA sequence: TGTGCCAGCTCACCACCGCTAGCGGGGGGCCCTATAGCCAAAAACATTCAGTACTTC. Translation: CASSPPLAGGPIAKNIQYF. Variable domain in full (rest from reference TRBV18 and TRBJ2-4): NAGVMQNPRHLVRRRGQEARLRCSPMKGHSHVYWYRQLPEEGLKFMVYLQKENIIDESGMPKERFSAEFPKEGPSILRIQQVVRGDSAAYFCASSPPLAGGPIAKNIQYFGAGTRLSVL.

The V gene is TRBV28, the J gene TRBJ2-2; the D is unclear. Between the trimmed V and J ends, which lost 3 bases and 7 bases, there was a span of 6 bases. CDR1 is MDHEN, CDR2 SYDVKM, per germline. CDR3 length: 12 amino acids. Written as DNA, the CDR3 is TGTGCCAGCAGTTTGGCCGGCGGGGAGCTGTTTTTT. As protein: CASSLAGGELFF.

This chain uses TRBV7-8 with TRBJ1-1; 7 bases fit TRBD1. CDR1 is SGHVS and CDR2 is FQNEAQ in the germline V gene. This CDR3 contains 14 residues. Trimming took 5 bases from V and 0 from J; bases not matched to a gene: 3. CDR3: CASSSRGMNTEAFF. The CDR3 DNA reads as TGTGCCAGCAGCAGCAGGGGGATGAACACTGAAGCTTTCTTT.

The rearrangement links TRBV3-1 (or the pseudogene TRBV3-2) to TRBJ1-5; D is possibly TRBD1 (5 bases). V shed 3 bases and J shed 5 bases, with 11 bases lying between them. There are 14 residues in the CDR3. Looked up from germline, CDR1 is LGHDT and CDR2 is YNNKEL (reference sequence). This CDR3 is CASSQGRAHQPQHF. The CDR3 DNA follows: TGTGCCAGCAGCCAGGGACGGGCCCATCAGCCCCAGCATTTT.

This sequence joins TRBV6-6 and TRBJ1-5, with 12 bases identical to TRBD1. Germline values: CDR1 MNHNY, CDR2 SVGAGI (reference sequence). The CDR3 length is 15 residues. V was clipped by 4 bases and J by 4 bases; unmatched bases: 2. The CDR3 DNA reads as TGTGCCAGCAGTTCGGGACAGGGGGCTAATCAGCCCCAGCATTTT. This gives the protein CASSSGQGANQPQHF.

The gene calls are TRBV15 and TRBJ1-4, with D hard to call. V was clipped by 0 bases and J by 4 bases, with 12 bases between them. Germline-derived CDR1 and CDR2 are LNHNV and YYDKDF (reference sequence). This CDR3 is 16 amino acids long. CDR3: CATSRDLPGFNEKLFF. CDR3 DNA: TGTGCCACCAGCAGAGATCTCCCGGGCTTTAATGAAAAACTGTTTTTT.

This chain connects TRBV3-1 (or the pseudogene TRBV3-2) to TRBJ1-1; unclear D gene. The CDR3 is made up of 14 amino acids. Between the trimmed V and J ends, which lost 4 bases and 1 base, there was a span of 10 bases. Germline V gene data show CDR1 as LGHDT and CDR2 as YNNKEL (reference sequence). The CDR3 DNA reads as TGTGCCAGCAGCCGGCTCGGGCCGAACACTGAAGCTTTCTTT. Translation: CASSRLGPNTEAFF.

The rearrangement joins TRBV10-2 to TRBJ1-6, with a possible D match to TRBD1 (5 bases). The CDR3 totals 13 residues. Trimming removed 6 bases from V and 6 bases from J, with 9 bases in between. Germline V gene sequence: CDR1 WSHSY, CDR2 SAAADI. The CDR3 sequence: CASRDRGNSPLHF. DNA for the CDR3: TGCGCCAGCAGGGATAGGGGTAATTCACCCCTCCACTTT.

The V gene is TRBV7-9, the J gene TRBJ1-2, with no clear D. This CDR3 has 13 amino acids. Germline V gene data show CDR1 as SEHNR and CDR2 as FQNEAQ (reference sequence). With 2 bases removed from V and 8 bases from J, the gap between germline ends came to 12 bases. Written as DNA, the CDR3 is TGTGCCAGCAGCTTACTTGAGAAGAACGGCTACACCTTC. It is translated as CASSLLEKNGYTF.

V usage is TRBV4-2 and J usage is TRBJ2-7, with TRBD2 matching over 10 bases. The germline gives CDR1 LGHNA, CDR2 YNFKEQ. This CDR3 comprises 15 residues. Trimming at V came to 8 bases and at J to 3 bases, leaving 10 bases not matched to a gene. CDR3 nucleotide sequence: TGTGCCAGCGCTTCGTCTAGCGGGGGAAACTACGAGCAGTACTTC. Amino acid sequence: CASASSSGGNYEQYF.